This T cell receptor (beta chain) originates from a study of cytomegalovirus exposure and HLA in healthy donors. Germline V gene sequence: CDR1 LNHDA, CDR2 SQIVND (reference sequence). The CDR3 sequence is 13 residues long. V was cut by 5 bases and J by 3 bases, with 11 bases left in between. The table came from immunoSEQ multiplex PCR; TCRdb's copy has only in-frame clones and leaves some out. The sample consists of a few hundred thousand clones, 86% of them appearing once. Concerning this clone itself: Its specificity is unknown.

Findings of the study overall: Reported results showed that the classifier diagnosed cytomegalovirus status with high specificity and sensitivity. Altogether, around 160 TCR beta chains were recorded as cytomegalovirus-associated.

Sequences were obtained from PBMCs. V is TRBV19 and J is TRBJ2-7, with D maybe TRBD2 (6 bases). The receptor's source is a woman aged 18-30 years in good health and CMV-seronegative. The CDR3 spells CASSAGSLYEQYF. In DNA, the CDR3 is TGTGCCAGTAGTGCCGGGAGCCTCTACGAGCAGTACTTC.